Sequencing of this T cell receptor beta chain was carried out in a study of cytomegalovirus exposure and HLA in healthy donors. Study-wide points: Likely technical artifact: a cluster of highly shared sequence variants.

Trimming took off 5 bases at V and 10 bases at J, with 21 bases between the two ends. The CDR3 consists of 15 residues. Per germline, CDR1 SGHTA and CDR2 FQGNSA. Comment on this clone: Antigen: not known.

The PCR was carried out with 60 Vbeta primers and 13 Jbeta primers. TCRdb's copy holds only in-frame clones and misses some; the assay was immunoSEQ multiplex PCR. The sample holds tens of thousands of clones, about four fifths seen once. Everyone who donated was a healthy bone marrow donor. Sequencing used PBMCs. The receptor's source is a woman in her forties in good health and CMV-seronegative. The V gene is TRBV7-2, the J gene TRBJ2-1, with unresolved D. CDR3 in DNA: TGTGCCAGCAGCACCGATTCTATAGCATTAAGGGAGCAGTTCTTC. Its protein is CASSTDSIALREQFF.